This TCR beta chain was recorded in a study of cytomegalovirus exposure and HLA in healthy donors. Regarding the study as a whole: Later analysis showed most CMV-associated TCR beta chains appearing HLA-restricted. Per a later analysis, HLA-associated TCR beta chains showed more clonal expansion than other, equally common TCR beta chains.

Notes on this clone: Its target is unknown.

At collection, donors were nominally healthy, but unrecorded immune exposures were probable. Amplification used 60 Vbeta primers and 13 Jbeta primers. Generated by immunoSEQ multiplex PCR, the TCRdb table keeps only in-frame clones and is missing some. This table has fewer than 85,000 clones, 84% appearing once. Specimen: PBMCs. The clonotype was recovered from a man between 65 and 85 years old in good health and CMV-seropositive.

The CDR3, as DNA: TGTGCCATCAGTGCCAGCGCAATAAGCTCCTACGAGCAGTACTTC. Its protein is CAISASAISSYEQYF. The V and J genes are TRBV10-3 and TRBJ2-7; the D is unclear. The CDR3 has 15 amino acids. Germline values: CDR1 ENHRY, CDR2 SYGVKD. Trimming took 4 bases from V and 0 from J, leaving 13 bases between them.